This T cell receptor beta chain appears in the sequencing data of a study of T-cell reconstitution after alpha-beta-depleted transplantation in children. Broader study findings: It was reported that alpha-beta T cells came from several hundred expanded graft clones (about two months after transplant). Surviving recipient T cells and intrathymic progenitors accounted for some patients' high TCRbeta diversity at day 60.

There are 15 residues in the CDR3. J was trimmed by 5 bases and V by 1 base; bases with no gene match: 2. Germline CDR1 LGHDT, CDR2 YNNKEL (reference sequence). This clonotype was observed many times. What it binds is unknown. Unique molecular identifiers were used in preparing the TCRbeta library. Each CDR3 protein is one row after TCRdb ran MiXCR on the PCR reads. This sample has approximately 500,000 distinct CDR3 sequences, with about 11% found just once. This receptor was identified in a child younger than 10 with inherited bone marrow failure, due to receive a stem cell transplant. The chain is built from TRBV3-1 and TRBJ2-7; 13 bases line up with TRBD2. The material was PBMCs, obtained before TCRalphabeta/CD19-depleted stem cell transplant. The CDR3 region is CASSQAGLAGHEQYF. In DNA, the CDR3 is TGTGCCAGCAGCCAAGCGGGACTAGCGGGACACGAGCAGTACTTC.